This T cell receptor beta chain appears in the sequencing data of a study of early T cells in non-severe SARS-CoV-2 infection. Study-wide background: RNA in bulk from unsorted whole blood was sequenced, and chains were unpaired. Study-wide points: In VDJdb matching, anti-spike CD8 responses were favored while private and CD4 specificities went missing.

The CDR3 sequence is 12 residues long. Germline V CDR1 and CDR2: MNHNY, SVGAGI (reference sequence). V lost 6 bases and J lost 3, with 9 bases in between. This clonotype is labeled medium-sized. Its antigen is not identified. Unique molecular identifiers were affixed to single, distinct cDNA molecules. TCRdb used MiXCR to reprocess the 5' RACE reads, holding one entry per CDR3 protein. The sample has tens of thousands of distinct CDR3 sequences; 4.5% to 7% are singletons. This TCR was recovered from an adult who was a healthcare worker with PCR-confirmed SARS-CoV-2 infection or an uninfected control (not recorded which). This sequence joins TRBV6-6 and TRBJ2-7; D may be TRBD2 (6 bases). Sample: whole blood, taken at baseline. This chain's CDR3 is CASSLTSYEQYF. Written as DNA, the CDR3 is TGTGCCAGCAGCTTGACTAGCTACGAGCAGTACTTC.